The 14 T cell receptor beta chains presented below share a single source sample, sequenced in a study of blood T cell repertoires in COVID-19 (TCRdb year 2020). Library construction relied on the immunoSEQ multiplex PCR assay. TCRdb mirrors the immuneACCESS table, restricted to in-frame sequences. Some clones are absent from its copies; in checked studies, under half trace to an unresolved V gene, and the reason for the others is unknown. The sample table records 100,000 to 150,000 clones; around 80% of these occur just once. The ten largest clones take up about 39% of the sample. Sequencing was done on a sample of peripheral blood. These receptors originate from a man between 35 and 55 years old with active or convalescent COVID-19.

The CDR3 protein is CAISEGQVTGQPQHF. The CDR3 DNA reads as TGTGCCATCAGTGAGGGACAGGTGACAGGACAGCCCCAGCATTTT. The rearrangement joins TRBV10-3 to TRBJ1-5, with TRBD1 matching over 7 bases. V lost 2 bases to trimming and J lost 7 bases; unmatched junction nucleotides: 8. The CDR3 loop spans 15 amino acids. Germline CDR1 is ENHRY and CDR2 is SYGVKD.

This chain uses TRBV30 with TRBJ2-7; 8 bases match TRBD2. From germline, CDR1 is GTSNPN and CDR2 SVGIG (reference sequence). This CDR3 region has 14 residues. V trimming: 3 bases; J trimming: 6 bases; junction bases outside the gene matches: 10. The CDR3 loop is CAWRTVGRGGEQYF. The DNA for the CDR3 is TGTGCCTGGAGGACGGTGGGCCGGGGGGGCGAGCAGTACTTC.

The chain has TRBV19 and TRBJ1-5; a possible D gene is TRBD1 (6 bases). There are 15 residues in the CDR3. Trimming removed 5 bases at V and 4 bases at J, with 15 bases between. Germline V lookup: CDR1 LNHDA, CDR2 SQIVND (reference sequence). The CDR3: CASSLPRGWNQPQHF. In nucleotides, the CDR3 is TGTGCCAGTAGTCTCCCTAGGGGGTGGAATCAGCCCCAGCATTTT.

The chain carries TRBV5-1 and TRBJ1-2, with D perhaps TRBD1 (6 bases). The CDR3 covers 13 residues. V shed 6 bases and J shed 1 base, with 10 bases lying between them. The germline CDR1 and CDR2 sequences are SGHRS and YFSETQ. The CDR3: CASTQQGNYGYTF. In nucleotides, the CDR3 is TGCGCCAGCACCCAACAGGGTAACTATGGCTACACCTTC.

The chain couples TRBV6-5 to TRBJ1-1; TRBD1 is a possible D gene (5 bases). V was clipped by 2 bases and J by 4 bases, with 14 bases between them. Germline V gene sequence: CDR1 MNHEY, CDR2 SVGAGI. CDR3 size: 15 residues. This CDR3 reads CASSYQGRASTEAFF. In DNA, the CDR3 is TGTGCCAGCAGTTACCAGGGCAGGGCCAGCACTGAAGCTTTCTTT.

This chain connects TRBV4-3 to TRBJ2-5, with D perhaps TRBD2 (5 bases). V lost 0 bases and J lost 6, with 8 bases in between. The CDR3 spans 13 residues. Per germline, CDR1 LGHNA and CDR2 YSLEER. The CDR3 here is CASSQDTGKTQYF. CDR3 sequence (DNA): TGCGCCAGCAGCCAAGATACGGGGAAGACCCAGTACTTC.

This CDR3 is CASSDTGGRDSPLHF. The CDR3, as DNA: TGTGCCAGCAGCGATACAGGGGGCAGGGATTCACCCCTCCACTTT. The rearrangement joins TRBV9 to TRBJ1-6, with 9 positions matching TRBD1. The CDR3 totals 15 residues. Looked up from germline, CDR1 is SGDLS and CDR2 is YYNGEE. J was trimmed by 8 bases and V by 3 bases; bases with no gene match: 6.

The rearrangement joins TRBV12-3 or TRBV12-4 to TRBJ2-5, with no clear D. The CDR3 has 11 residues. Trimming removed 5 bases from V and 4 bases from J, with 5 bases in between. The CDR3 here is CASSASETQYF. Here the CDR3 DNA reads TGTGCCAGCAGTGCGTCAGAGACCCAGTACTTC.

This sequence joins TRBV27 and TRBJ2-7, with 7 bases that match TRBD1. J was trimmed by 2 bases and V by 8 bases; bases with no gene match: 9. The CDR3 runs to 14 residues. Germline CDR1 reads MNHEY; CDR2 reads SMNVEV (reference sequence). The DNA for the CDR3 is TGTGCCAGCGGACCGACGGGACAGCCCTACGAGCAGTACTTC. Translating gives CASGPTGQPYEQYF.

V is TRBV19 and J is TRBJ2-2; weak D call: TRBD2 (5 bases). V lost 3 bases and J 5 bases, leaving 13 bases between the germline ends. The germline gives CDR1 LNHDA, CDR2 SQIVND (reference sequence). The CDR3 sequence is 15 residues long. The CDR3 here is CASSMGSGPTGELFF. In DNA, the CDR3 is TGTGCCAGTAGTATGGGGAGCGGACCGACCGGGGAGCTGTTTTTT.

The gene calls are TRBV6-5 and TRBJ1-4, with TRBD1 identical over 8 bases. This CDR3 has 15 amino acids. The germline V gene encodes CDR1 MNHEY and CDR2 SVGAGI. Germline trimming cut 6 bases from V and 4 bases from J; bases unmatched to any gene: 7. The CDR3 loop is CASRFGTGGNEKLFF. The CDR3 nucleotides are TGTGCCAGCAGGTTTGGGACAGGCGGTAATGAAAAACTGTTTTTT.

The chain employs TRBV3-1 (or the pseudogene TRBV3-2) and TRBJ1-1; D remains unclear. V was clipped by 1 base and J by 0 bases, with 6 bases between them. Germline V gives CDR1 LGHDT, CDR2 YNNKEL (reference sequence). The CDR3 totals 14 residues. The CDR3 sequence is CASSQARLNTEAFF. The CDR3, as DNA: TGTGCCAGCAGCCAAGCACGGTTGAACACTGAAGCTTTCTTT.

This rearrangement joins TRBV7-2 to TRBJ2-3, with D perhaps TRBD1 (6 bases). This CDR3 is built from 13 residues. From germline, CDR1 is SGHTA and CDR2 FQGNSA. The ends were cut back, 7 bases at V and 1 base at J, with 9 bases in the middle. The CDR3 region has the DNA TGTGCCAGCACCCCAGGGGGCACAGATACGCAGTATTTT. Its translation: CASTPGGTDTQYF. Variable domain in full (rest from reference TRBV7-2 and TRBJ2-3): GAGVSQSPSNKVTEKGKDVELRCDPISGHTALYWYRQSLGQGLEFLIYFQGNSAPDKSGLPSDRFSAERTGGSVSTLTIQRTQQEDSAVYLCASTPGGTDTQYFGPGTRLTVL.

The chain combines TRBV9 with TRBJ2-5, with D perhaps TRBD1 (6 bases). CDR1 is SGDLS, CDR2 YYNGEE, per germline. The CDR3 is 14 amino acids. V was clipped by 0 bases and J by 3 bases, with 9 bases between them. CDR3 amino acids: CASSVVPGEETQYF. In DNA form, the CDR3 reads TGTGCCAGCAGCGTAGTCCCAGGGGAAGAGACCCAGTACTTC.